This T cell receptor (beta chain) was retrieved from a study of T cells in Graves' hyperthyroidism and ophthalmopathy. Study outcomes and limitations: Also found in blood were most expanded thyroid clonotypes above 0.001.

This clonotype was observed a few times. The antigen is undetermined. No progression to ophthalmopathy during 18 months of follow-up defined stable disease. Hyperthyroidism had been newly diagnosed in patients aged 18 to 65, and its duration was under 2 months. Regions amplified from RNA transcripts were the TCR beta CDR3 regions. The study used the HTBI primer set for a first-round RT-PCR of the TCR CDR3. MiXCR, applied by TCRdb to the multiplex PCR reads, yields one record per CDR3 protein. The table has 500,000 to 650,000 distinct CDR3 sequences, 14% seen once. This CDR3 spans 15 amino acids. With V trimmed by 3 bases and J by 2 bases, 4 bases remained unmatched. Germline CDR1 SGHRS, CDR2 YFSETQ.

The sample was blood. V and J are TRBV5-1 and TRBJ1-4; 7 bases align to TRBD1. The TCR was taken from a woman aged 40 to 50 with Graves' hyperthyroidism. CDR3 DNA sequence: TGCGCCAGCAGCTCCGGGGGACAGACTAATGAAAAACTGTTTTTT. Protein sequence: CASSSGGQTNEKLFF.